The 12 T cell receptor beta chains below all came from one sample that was sequenced in a study of T-cell reconstitution after alpha-beta-depleted transplantation in children. The library targeted TCRbeta and was prepared with unique molecular identifiers. TCRdb reprocessed the PCR reads with MiXCR, giving one entry per CDR3 protein. Seen here are about 590,000 distinct CDR3 sequences, over 10% observed once, and the top ten hold approximately 2.1%. Sequenced here: PBMCs, mostly from graft donor cells, sampled 360 days after TCRalphabeta/CD19-depleted stem cell transplant. These receptors were taken from a male patient aged 5 to 17 who had a stem cell transplant for acute myeloid leukemia, so the T cells may come from the graft donor.

This clonotype was picked up many times. This chain joins TRBV28 and TRBJ2-7; D gene unclear. The CDR3 is 14 residues long. V lost 1 base to trimming and J lost 2 bases, with 9 bases between them. Germline V gene sequence: CDR1 MDHEN, CDR2 SYDVKM. CDR3 sequence: CASSLLVTTYEQYF. The CDR3 DNA sequence: TGTGCCAGCAGTTTATTGGTGACCACCTACGAGCAGTACTTC.

This clonotype was observed a handful of times. V gene TRBV28 combines with J gene TRBJ2-5; D is perhaps TRBD1 or TRBD2 (6 bases each). The CDR3 sequence is 15 residues long. Germline V gene sequence: CDR1 MDHEN, CDR2 SYDVKM. Trimming stripped 3 bases from V and 4 bases from J, with 15 bases between. Written as DNA, the CDR3 is TGTGCCAGCAGTTTCAGGGGATTAGCGGTAGAGACCCAGTACTTC. Translating it yields CASSFRGLAVETQYF. Complete variable domain (other parts from reference TRBV28 and TRBJ2-5): DVKVTQSSRYLVKRTGEKVFLECVQDMDHENMFWYRQDPGLGLRLIYFSYDVKMKEKGDIPEGYSVSREKKERFSLILESASTNQTSMYLCASSFRGLAVETQYFGPGTRLLVL.

There are many counts of this clonotype. The rearrangement joins TRBV20-1 to TRBJ2-1; 8 bases agree with TRBD1. Germline CDR1 and CDR2: DFQATT and SNEGSKA (reference sequence). J lost 5 bases, V lost 1 base, and 10 bases had no gene match. CDR3 size: 16 residues. The chain's CDR3 is CSARVGTGGSDNEQFF. The CDR3 DNA follows: TGCAGTGCTAGAGTAGGAACAGGGGGTTCCGACAATGAGCAGTTCTTC.

This clonotype was recorded a few times. This sequence joins TRBV7-8 and TRBJ2-4; D possibly corresponds to TRBD2 (5 bases). Germline values: CDR1 SGHVS, CDR2 FQNEAQ. Trimming took off 2 bases at V and 4 bases at J, with 12 bases between the two ends. The CDR3 sequence is 15 residues long. The CDR3 spells CASSLQAAVKNIQYF. In DNA, the CDR3 is TGTGCCAGCAGCTTACAGGCAGCGGTTAAAAACATTCAGTACTTC.

This chain uses TRBV18 with TRBJ2-7; D is perhaps TRBD1 (7 bases). The germline gives CDR1 KGHSH, CDR2 LQKENI. The germline V and J ends were trimmed by 3 bases and 5 bases, with 14 bases remaining between them. The CDR3 covers 14 residues. The CDR3 DNA is TGTGCCAGCTCACCTGCGGGACAGCCCAACGAGCAGTACTTC. Its protein product is CASSPAGQPNEQYF.

This clonotype was seen repeatedly, ten times or more. J is TRBJ2-7 and V is TRBV5-5, with a possible D match to TRBD2 (5 bases). V lost 1 base and J 6 bases, leaving 14 bases between the germline ends. This CDR3 has 14 residues. Per the germline V gene, CDR1 is SGHKS and CDR2 is YYEKEE (reference sequence). DNA of the CDR3: TGTGCCAGCAGCTTGTTCGGGAAAAAAGGCGAGCAGTACTTC. Encoded protein: CASSLFGKKGEQYF. Full variable domain (missing parts from reference TRBV5-5 and TRBJ2-7): DAGVTQSPTHLIKTRGQQVTLRCSPISGHKSVSWYQQVLGQGPQFIFQYYEKEERGRGNFPDRFSARQFPNYSSELNVNALLLGDSALYLCASSLFGKKGEQYFGPGTRLTVT.

This clonotype was detected only a few times. This chain uses TRBV11-2 with TRBJ2-5, with a possible D match to TRBD2 (5 bases). The V end was cut by 3 bases, the J end by 5 bases, with 13 bases between. The germline V gene has CDR1 SGHAT and CDR2 FQNNGV. The CDR3 extends over 14 amino acids. CDR3 sequence (DNA): TGTGCCAGCAGCTTTCGGACTCCTGGGGAGACCCAGTACTTC. Translating gives CASSFRTPGETQYF.

V gene TRBV29-1 combines with J gene TRBJ2-5, with D possibly called TRBD1 or TRBD2 (5 bases each). V was cut by 5 bases and J by 5 bases, with 15 bases left in between. The CDR3 runs to 13 residues. Germline V gives CDR1 SQVTM, CDR2 ANQGSEA. CDR3 in DNA: TGCAGCGTTAGTTGGGACCCGGGGGAGACCCAGTACTTC. Its protein is CSVSWDPGETQYF.

The genes are TRBV27 and TRBJ2-7, with D unclear. Trimming took 1 base from V and 5 from J, leaving 12 bases between them. The CDR3 is 14 amino acids. Germline V lookup: CDR1 MNHEY, CDR2 SMNVEV (reference sequence). The CDR3 protein is CASSLWAVGNEQYF. In nucleotides, the CDR3 is TGTGCCAGCAGTTTATGGGCGGTGGGGAACGAGCAGTACTTC.

The gene calls are TRBV4-3 and TRBJ2-7, with TRBD2 matching over 8 bases. Germline CDR1 and CDR2: LGHNA and YSLEER. This CDR3 comprises 18 residues. With 0 bases clipped from V and 1 base from J, the junction kept 11 bases outside the gene matches. In nucleotides, the CDR3 is TGCGCCAGCAGCCAAGATTCGTCACTAATAGCGGGGTCCTACGAGCAGTACTTC. As protein: CASSQDSSLIAGSYEQYF.

This clonotype was counted ten times or more. This sequence joins TRBV28 and TRBJ2-7; D is perhaps TRBD1 (5 bases). Trimming shortened V by 5 bases and J by 5 bases, and 13 bases separated the two germline ends. CDR3 length equals 13 residues. Germline assignment: CDR1 MDHEN and CDR2 SYDVKM. CDR3 coding DNA: TGTGCCAGCAGTCACATAGACAGAAACGAGCAGTACTTC. Translated: CASSHIDRNEQYF.

This clonotype was detected many times. The genes are TRBV29-1 and TRBJ2-1; possibly TRBD1 for D (5 bases). This CDR3 contains 14 residues. The germline V gene encodes CDR1 SQVTM and CDR2 ANQGSEA. The V end was cut by 3 bases, the J end by 8 bases, with 17 bases between. CDR3: CSVDRVLNAHEQFF. CDR3 sequence (DNA): TGCAGCGTTGACAGGGTCTTAAACGCCCATGAGCAGTTCTTC.